Sequencing of this TCR beta chain was carried out in a study of blood T cell repertoires in COVID-19. Study details: The United States, Italy and Spain were the sources of the acute and convalescent COVID-19 samples.

Germline V lookup: CDR1 KGHDR, CDR2 SFDVKD. The CDR3 sequence is 13 residues long. The germline V and J ends were trimmed by 4 bases and 9 bases, with 12 bases remaining between them. Original methodology: Amplification with reference gene primers provided the estimates of nucleated cell counts. Data came from immunoSEQ multiplex PCR; TCRdb stores just in-frame clones and leaves some out. The V and J calls and the clone size are those of that table, but D and trimming were determined from the DNA. The data contain approximately 88,000 clones, roughly 80% of them singletons. Material: peripheral blood. V gene TRBV24-1 combines with J gene TRBJ2-1; unclear D gene. This TCR derives from a human donor in a cohort sampled during active COVID-19. The CDR3 sequence: CATSELSTGEQFF. Here the CDR3 DNA reads TGTGCCACCAGTGAGCTAAGTACTGGTGAGCAGTTCTTC.